Each of the 20 T cell receptor beta chains below was sequenced from the same sample in a study of CD8 T cells in ankylosing spondylitis. TCRdb itself ran the 5' RACE reads through MiXCR, one entry per CDR3 protein. This sample has 26,000 or so distinct CDR3 sequences, with over 6.5% found just once. The specimen was blood. The origin of the receptors is a male donor with ankylosing spondylitis or in good health (not recorded which).

This rearrangement joins TRBV13 to TRBJ2-1; 8 nucleotides line up with TRBD1. The CDR3 has 17 residues. V shed 4 bases and J 9 bases; nucleotides not matched to a gene: 17. In germline, CDR1 is PRHDT, CDR2 FYEKMQ (reference sequence). CDR3 in amino acids: CASSSPLTGEELGEQFF. The CDR3 DNA sequence: TGTGCCAGCAGCTCTCCCTTGACAGGGGAAGAGTTGGGTGAGCAGTTCTTC.

This clonotype has a handful of counts. The CDR3 sequence: CASSLEPRGRTGELFF. DNA of the CDR3: TGTGCCAGCAGCTTAGAGCCCAGGGGGCGAACCGGGGAGCTGTTTTTT. The chain is built from TRBV7-2 and TRBJ2-2; the match to TRBD1 covers 8 bases. CDR3 length equals 16 residues. Germline CDR1 SGHTA, CDR2 FQGNSA. V lost 1 base to trimming and J lost 5 bases; unmatched junction nucleotides: 6.

The chain recombines TRBV5-1 with TRBJ1-1, with 10 bases matching TRBD1. V was pared by 4 bases and J by 6 bases, with 6 bases of the junction left unmatched. This CDR3 is 14 amino acids long. Looked up from germline, CDR1 is SGHRS and CDR2 is YFSETQ. The CDR3, as DNA: TGCGCCAGCAGCACGAGACAGGGGGCAGCTGAAGCTTTCTTT. Protein product: CASSTRQGAAEAFF.

This clonotype was seen a few times. This chain uses TRBV7-9 with TRBJ2-3; 9 bases fit TRBD2. CDR1 SEHNR and CDR2 FQNEAQ come from the germline V gene (reference sequence). The CDR3 loop spans 16 amino acids. V was clipped by 1 base and J by 5 bases; unmatched bases: 7. CDR3 protein: CASSLDSSGVLDTQYF. The CDR3 DNA reads TGTGCCAGCAGCTTAGACTCTAGCGGGGTCCTAGATACGCAGTATTTT.

This clonotype was seen a few times. The V gene is TRBV20-1, the J gene TRBJ2-1, with 7 bases identical to TRBD2. J gave up 5 bases and V 1 base, and 5 bases lay outside the gene matches. Germline CDR1 is DFQATT and CDR2 is SNEGSKA (reference sequence). The CDR3 totals 14 residues. CDR3 amino acids: CSARGGSTNNEQFF. Here the CDR3 DNA reads TGCAGTGCTAGAGGCGGGAGTACGAACAATGAGCAGTTCTTC.

V is TRBV7-2 and J is TRBJ2-2; D may correspond to TRBD1 or TRBD2 (5 bases each). Looked up from germline, CDR1 is SGHTA and CDR2 is FQGNSA. The CDR3 spans 14 residues. Deletions cut 1 base from V and 6 bases from J, with 9 bases between. CDR3: CASSLDRGSGELFF. In DNA, the CDR3 is TGTGCCAGCAGCTTAGATCGGGGCTCCGGGGAGCTGTTTTTT.

This clonotype was observed many times. The chain links TRBV20-1 to TRBJ2-2; D remains ambiguous. The V gene's germline CDR1 is DFQATT and CDR2 SNEGSKA (reference sequence). V was clipped by 6 bases and J by 1 base, with 12 bases between them. The CDR3 consists of 14 residues. CDR3 nucleotides: TGCAGTGCCCCCGCCCGACAGAACACCGGGGAGCTGTTTTTT. Residues: CSAPARQNTGELFF.

The genes are TRBV5-1 and TRBJ2-1, with 7 bases that match TRBD1. Germline V gene lookup returns CDR1 SGHRS and CDR2 YFSETQ. This CDR3 region has 15 residues. The J segment lost 4 bases and the V segment lost 4 bases, leaving 8 bases of the junction unmatched. CDR3 sequence: CASSRDGTAYNEQFF. CDR3 bases: TGCGCCAGCAGCAGAGACGGGACAGCTTACAATGAGCAGTTCTTC.

The chain recombines TRBV6-2 or TRBV6-3 with TRBJ2-7; D not resolved. The CDR3 spans 15 residues. Trimming took 2 bases from V and 1 from J, leaving 12 bases between them. The germline CDR1 and CDR2 sequences are MNHEY and SVGEGT. CDR3 in amino acids: CASSYHSDGSYEQYV. The CDR3 region has the DNA TGTGCCAGCAGTTACCATTCCGACGGGTCCTACGAGCAGTACGTC.

This clonotype was counted ten times or more. The rearrangement joins TRBV20-1 to TRBJ2-7; 16 bases agree with TRBD2. Germline CDR1 is DFQATT and CDR2 is SNEGSKA (reference sequence). Trimming took 4 bases from V and 6 from J; bases not matched to a gene: 6. The CDR3 runs to 15 residues. The CDR3 loop is CSATGTSGRAIEQYF. The CDR3 DNA sequence: TGCAGTGCTACCGGGACTAGCGGGAGGGCCATCGAGCAGTACTTC.

This clonotype was counted between two and nine times. This sequence joins TRBV2 and TRBJ2-7; the match to TRBD1 covers 9 bases. The CDR3 loop spans 14 amino acids. V lost 5 bases, J lost 7 bases, and 9 bases stayed unmatched. Germline assignment: CDR1 SNHLY and CDR2 FYNNEI. CDR3 sequence reads: CASSQDRGSAEQYV. The CDR3 DNA reads as TGTGCCAGCAGTCAGGACAGGGGATCGGCTGAGCAGTACGTC.

This clonotype was seen a handful of times. This chain connects TRBV28 to TRBJ1-4; D remains unclear. The CDR3 covers 16 residues. Germline values: CDR1 MDHEN, CDR2 SYDVKM. V was pared by 5 bases and J by 8 bases, with 21 bases between. Written as DNA, the CDR3 is TGTGCCAGCAGTCCGAAGGACGGAGCCCGCAGGGAAAAACTGTTTTTT. Protein sequence: CASSPKDGARREKLFF.

In this sample, this clonotype turned up a few times. This rearrangement joins TRBV6-5 to TRBJ2-2; TRBD1 matches at 7 bases. Germline-derived CDR1 and CDR2 are MNHEY and SVGAGI. The CDR3 contains 13 residues. V trimming: 5 bases; J trimming: 5 bases; junction bases outside the gene matches: 2. This CDR3 is CASSRTGTGELFF. For the CDR3, the DNA is TGTGCCAGCAGTCGGACAGGAACCGGGGAGCTGTTTTTT.

This clonotype was picked up many times. J is TRBJ2-2 and V is TRBV20-1; either TRBD1 or TRBD2 may supply D (7 bases each). The CDR3 is 13 amino acids. V gave up 5 bases and J gave up 7 bases, with 14 bases separating them. Germline assignment: CDR1 DFQATT and CDR2 SNEGSKA (reference sequence). CDR3 sequence reads: CSAPTGRGGELFF. Here the CDR3 DNA reads TGCAGTGCTCCGACAGGGAGGGGCGGGGAGCTGTTTTTT.

In this sample, this clonotype turned up many times. This chain connects TRBV6-6 to TRBJ2-3; 11 bases line up with TRBD2. Germline CDR1 is MNHNY and CDR2 is SVGAGI (reference sequence). The CDR3 length is 15 residues. V lost 6 bases and J lost 6; bases outside the gene matches: 8. CDR3 loop: CASSLLAGEVDTQYF. CDR3 bases: TGTGCCAGCAGCCTACTAGCGGGGGAAGTGGATACGCAGTATTTT.

This chain joins TRBV12-3 or TRBV12-4 and TRBJ2-1; tentatively, D is TRBD1 or TRBD2 (6 bases each). V lost 6 bases, J lost 3 bases, and 9 bases lay in between. This CDR3 has 13 amino acids. DNA for the CDR3: TGTGCCAGCAGGCGGGACAACTACAATGAGCAGTTCTTC. It is translated as CASRRDNYNEQFF.

This clonotype was seen more than once but under ten times. This chain connects TRBV29-1 to TRBJ2-3; 7 positions match TRBD2. CDR1 is SQVTM, CDR2 ANQGSEA, per germline. The CDR3 extends over 14 amino acids. The CDR3: CSIIPGTRAGAQYF. The CDR3 DNA follows: TGCAGTATTATTCCGGGGACCCGTGCGGGGGCGCAGTATTTT.

The chain combines TRBV27 with TRBJ2-7; D uncertain. The length of the CDR3 is 12 residues. Germline V gene lookup returns CDR1 MNHEY and CDR2 SMNVEV (reference sequence). Trimming took 5 bases from V and 6 from J, leaving 11 bases between them. The CDR3 DNA reads as TGTGCCAGCAGTACCCCTGGTACCGAGCAGTACTTC. It specifies CASSTPGTEQYF.

There are many counts of this clonotype. The genes are TRBV12-3 or TRBV12-4 and TRBJ1-1; D ambiguous. Trimming removed 3 bases at V and 3 bases at J, with 11 bases between. The CDR3 consists of 14 residues. DNA for the CDR3: TGTGCCAGCAGTTTGGTCCCGTTTGACACTGAAGCTTTCTTT. Its protein is CASSLVPFDTEAFF.

A few counts support this clonotype. The chain links TRBV6-2 or TRBV6-3 to TRBJ1-2; 7 bases fit TRBD1. The germline CDR1 and CDR2 sequences are MNHEY and SVGEGT. The CDR3 runs to 15 residues. Losses at the gene ends were 8 bases for V and 4 bases for J; bases not matched to a gene: 13. The CDR3 here is CASGDRDSKFYGYTF. The CDR3 region has the DNA TGTGCCAGCGGCGATAGGGACAGCAAGTTCTATGGCTACACCTTC.